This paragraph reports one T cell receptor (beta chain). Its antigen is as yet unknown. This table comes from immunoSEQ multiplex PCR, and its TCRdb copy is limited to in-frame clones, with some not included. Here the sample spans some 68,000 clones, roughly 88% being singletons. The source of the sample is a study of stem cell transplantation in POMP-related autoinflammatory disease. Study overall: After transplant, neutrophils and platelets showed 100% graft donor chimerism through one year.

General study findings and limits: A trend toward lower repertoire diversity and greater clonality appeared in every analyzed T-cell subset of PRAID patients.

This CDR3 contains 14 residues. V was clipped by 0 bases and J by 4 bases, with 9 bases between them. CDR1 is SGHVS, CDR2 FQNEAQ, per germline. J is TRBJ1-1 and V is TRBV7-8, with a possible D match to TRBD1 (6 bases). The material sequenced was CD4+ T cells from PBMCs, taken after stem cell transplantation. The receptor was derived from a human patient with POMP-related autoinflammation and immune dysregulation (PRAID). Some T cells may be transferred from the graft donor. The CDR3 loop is CASSLAQGFTEAFF. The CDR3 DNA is TGTGCCAGCAGCTTAGCACAGGGATTCACTGAAGCTTTCTTT.